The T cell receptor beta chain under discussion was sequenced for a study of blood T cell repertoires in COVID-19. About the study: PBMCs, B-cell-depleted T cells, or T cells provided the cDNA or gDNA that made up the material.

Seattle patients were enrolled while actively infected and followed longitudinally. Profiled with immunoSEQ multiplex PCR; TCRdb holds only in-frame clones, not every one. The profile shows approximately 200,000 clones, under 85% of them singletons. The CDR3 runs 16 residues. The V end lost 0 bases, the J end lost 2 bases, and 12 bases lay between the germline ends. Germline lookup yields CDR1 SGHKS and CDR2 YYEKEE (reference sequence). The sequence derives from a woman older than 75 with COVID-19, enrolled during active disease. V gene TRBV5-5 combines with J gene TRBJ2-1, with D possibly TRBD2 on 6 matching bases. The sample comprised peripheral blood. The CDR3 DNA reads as TGTGCCAGCAGCTTGGGGGGCGGGGTACCCTACAATGAGCAGTTCTTC. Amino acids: CASSLGGGVPYNEQFF.